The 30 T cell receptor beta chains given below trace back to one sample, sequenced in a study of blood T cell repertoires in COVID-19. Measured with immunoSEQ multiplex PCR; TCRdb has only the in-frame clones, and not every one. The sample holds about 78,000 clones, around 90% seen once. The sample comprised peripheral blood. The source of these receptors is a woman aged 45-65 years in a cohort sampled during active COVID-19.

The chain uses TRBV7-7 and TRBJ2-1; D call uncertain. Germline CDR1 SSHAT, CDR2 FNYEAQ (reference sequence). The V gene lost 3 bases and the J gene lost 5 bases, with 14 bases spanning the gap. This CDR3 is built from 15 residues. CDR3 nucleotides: TGTGCCAGCAGCTTTAACCTAGAGAGACACAATGAGCAGTTCTTC. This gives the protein CASSFNLERHNEQFF.

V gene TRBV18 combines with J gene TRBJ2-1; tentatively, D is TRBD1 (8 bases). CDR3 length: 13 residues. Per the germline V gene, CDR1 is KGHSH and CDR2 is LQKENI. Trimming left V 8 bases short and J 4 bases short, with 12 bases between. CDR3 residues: CASTGGGYNEQFF. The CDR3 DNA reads TGTGCCAGCACAGGGGGAGGGTACAATGAGCAGTTCTTC.

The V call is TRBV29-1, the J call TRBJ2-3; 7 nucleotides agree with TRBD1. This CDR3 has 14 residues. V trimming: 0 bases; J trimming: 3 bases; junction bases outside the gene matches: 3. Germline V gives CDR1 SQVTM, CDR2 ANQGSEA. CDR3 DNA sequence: TGCAGCGTTGAAGAGGGACAGCGGACAGATACGCAGTATTTT. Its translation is CSVEEGQRTDTQYF.

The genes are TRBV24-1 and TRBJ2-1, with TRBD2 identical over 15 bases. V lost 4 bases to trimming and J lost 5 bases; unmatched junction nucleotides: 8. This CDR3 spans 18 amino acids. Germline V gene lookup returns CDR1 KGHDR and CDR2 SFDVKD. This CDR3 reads CATSDPGTSGRYDNEQFF. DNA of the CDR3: TGTGCCACCAGTGACCCCGGGACTAGCGGGAGGTACGACAATGAGCAGTTCTTC.

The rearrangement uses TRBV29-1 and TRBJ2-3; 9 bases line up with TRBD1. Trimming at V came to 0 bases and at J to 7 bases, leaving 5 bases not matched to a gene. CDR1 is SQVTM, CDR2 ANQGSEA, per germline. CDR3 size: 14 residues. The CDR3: CSVEDPGQGHTQYF. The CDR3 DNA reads TGCAGCGTTGAAGACCCGGGACAGGGTCATACGCAGTATTTT.

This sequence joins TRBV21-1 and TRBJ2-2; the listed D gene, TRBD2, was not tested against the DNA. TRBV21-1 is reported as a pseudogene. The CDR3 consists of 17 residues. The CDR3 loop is CASSLPGLAVNTGELFF. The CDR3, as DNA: TGTGCCAGCAGCTTGCCGGGACTAGCGGTGAACACCGGGGAGCTGTTTTTT.

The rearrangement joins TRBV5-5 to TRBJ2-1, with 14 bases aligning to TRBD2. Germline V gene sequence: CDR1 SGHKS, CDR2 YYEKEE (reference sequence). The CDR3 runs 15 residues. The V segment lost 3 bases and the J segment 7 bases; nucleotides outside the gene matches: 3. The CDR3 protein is CASSWGLAGANEQFF. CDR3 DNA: TGTGCCAGCAGCTGGGGACTAGCGGGAGCGAATGAGCAGTTCTTC.

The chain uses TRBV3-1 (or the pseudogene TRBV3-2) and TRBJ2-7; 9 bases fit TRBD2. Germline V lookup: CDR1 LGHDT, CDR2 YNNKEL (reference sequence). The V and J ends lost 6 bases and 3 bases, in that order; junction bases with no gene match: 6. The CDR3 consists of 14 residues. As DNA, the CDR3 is TGTGCCAGCAGTCCCGGACTAGCGCTCTACGAGCAGTACTTC. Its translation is CASSPGLALYEQYF.

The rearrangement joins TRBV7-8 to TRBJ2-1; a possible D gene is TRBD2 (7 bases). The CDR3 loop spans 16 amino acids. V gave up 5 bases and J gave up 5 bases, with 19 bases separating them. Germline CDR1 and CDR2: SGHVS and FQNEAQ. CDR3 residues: CASSPLRGGPDNEQFF. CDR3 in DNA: TGTGCCAGCAGCCCCCTTAGGGGGGGTCCAGACAATGAGCAGTTCTTC.

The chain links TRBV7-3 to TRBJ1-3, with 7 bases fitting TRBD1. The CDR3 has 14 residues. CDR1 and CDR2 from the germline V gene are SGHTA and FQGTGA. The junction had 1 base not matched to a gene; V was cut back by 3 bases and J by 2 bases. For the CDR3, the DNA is TGTGCCAGCAGCTTGACAGGGCCTGGAAACACCATATATTTT. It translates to CASSLTGPGNTIYF. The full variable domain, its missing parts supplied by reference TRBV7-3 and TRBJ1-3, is GAGVSQTPSNKVTEKGKYVELRCDPISGHTALYWYRQSLGQGPEFLIYFQGTGAADDSGLPNDRFFAVRPEGSVSTLKIQRTERGDSAVYLCASSLTGPGNTIYFGEGSWLTVV.

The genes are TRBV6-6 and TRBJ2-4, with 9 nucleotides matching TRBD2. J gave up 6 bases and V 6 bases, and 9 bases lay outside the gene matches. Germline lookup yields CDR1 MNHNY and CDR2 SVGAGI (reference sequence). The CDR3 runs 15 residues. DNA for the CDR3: TGTGCCAGCAGCCCGGCGACTAGCGGCCCAAACATTCAGTACTTC. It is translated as CASSPATSGPNIQYF.

CDR3 sequence reads: CASSLLSRTGGHEQYF. The CDR3 nucleotides are TGTGCCAGCAGCCTTCTATCTCGGACAGGGGGCCACGAGCAGTACTTC. The chain carries TRBV28 and TRBJ2-7, with 11 bases matching TRBD1. Germline V CDR1 and CDR2: MDHEN, SYDVKM. The V and J ends lost 6 bases and 5 bases, in that order; junction bases with no gene match: 12. This CDR3 spans 16 amino acids.

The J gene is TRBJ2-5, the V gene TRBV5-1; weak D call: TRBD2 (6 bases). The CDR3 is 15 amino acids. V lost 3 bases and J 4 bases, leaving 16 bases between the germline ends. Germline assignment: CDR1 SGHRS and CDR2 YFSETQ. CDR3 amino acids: CASSWVAALGETQYF. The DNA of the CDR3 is TGCGCCAGCAGCTGGGTAGCGGCACTGGGAGAGACCCAGTACTTC.

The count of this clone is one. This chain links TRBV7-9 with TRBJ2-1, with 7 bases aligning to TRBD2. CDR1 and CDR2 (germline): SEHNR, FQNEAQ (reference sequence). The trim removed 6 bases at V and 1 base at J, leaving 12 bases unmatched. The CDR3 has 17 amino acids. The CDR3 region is CASSPVDAGVSYNEQFF. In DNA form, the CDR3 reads TGTGCCAGCAGTCCAGTGGACGCGGGAGTGTCCTACAATGAGCAGTTCTTC. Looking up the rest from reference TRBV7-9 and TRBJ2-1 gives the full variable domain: DTGVSQNPRHKITKRGQNVTFRCDPISEHNRLYWYRQTLGQGPEFLTYFQNEAQLEKSRLLSDRFSAERPKGSFSTLEIQRTEQGDSAMYLCASSPVDAGVSYNEQFFGPGTRLTVL.

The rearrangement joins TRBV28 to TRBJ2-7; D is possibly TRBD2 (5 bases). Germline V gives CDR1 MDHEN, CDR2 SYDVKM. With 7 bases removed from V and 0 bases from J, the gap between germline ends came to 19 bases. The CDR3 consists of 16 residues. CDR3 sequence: CASMRLGGPSSYEQYF. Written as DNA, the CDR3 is TGTGCCAGCATGAGGCTAGGAGGACCTAGCTCCTACGAGCAGTACTTC.

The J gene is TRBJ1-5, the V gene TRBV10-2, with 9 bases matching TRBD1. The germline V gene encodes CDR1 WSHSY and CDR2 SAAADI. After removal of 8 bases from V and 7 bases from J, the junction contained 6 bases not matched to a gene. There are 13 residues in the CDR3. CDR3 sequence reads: CASGLDRGQPQHF. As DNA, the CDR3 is TGCGCCAGCGGACTGGACAGGGGACAGCCCCAGCATTTT.

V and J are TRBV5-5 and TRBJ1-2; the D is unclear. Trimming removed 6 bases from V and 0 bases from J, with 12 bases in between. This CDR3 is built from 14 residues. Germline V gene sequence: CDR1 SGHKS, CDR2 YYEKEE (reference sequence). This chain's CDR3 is CASTIAPANYGYTF. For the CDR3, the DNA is TGTGCCAGCACCATAGCCCCAGCTAACTATGGCTACACCTTC.

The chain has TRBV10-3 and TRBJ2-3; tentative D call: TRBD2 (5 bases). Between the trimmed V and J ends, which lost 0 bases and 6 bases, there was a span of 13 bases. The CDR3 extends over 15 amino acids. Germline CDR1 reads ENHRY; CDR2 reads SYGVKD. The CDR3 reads CAISESSAEVDTQYF. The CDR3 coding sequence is TGTGCCATCAGTGAGTCGAGCGCGGAGGTGGATACGCAGTATTTT.

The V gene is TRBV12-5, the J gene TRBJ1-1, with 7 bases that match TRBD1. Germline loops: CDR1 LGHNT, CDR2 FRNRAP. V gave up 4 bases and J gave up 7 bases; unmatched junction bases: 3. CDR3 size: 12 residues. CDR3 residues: CASGWGQLEAFF. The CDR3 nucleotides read TGTGCTAGTGGTTGGGGACAGCTTGAAGCTTTCTTT.

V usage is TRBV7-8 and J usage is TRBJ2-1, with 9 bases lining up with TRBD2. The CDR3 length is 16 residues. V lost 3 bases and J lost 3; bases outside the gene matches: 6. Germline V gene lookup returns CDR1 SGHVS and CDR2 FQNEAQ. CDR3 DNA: TGTGCCAGCAGCTTCGGTGTAGCGGGGGACTACAATGAGCAGTTCTTC. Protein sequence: CASSFGVAGDYNEQFF.

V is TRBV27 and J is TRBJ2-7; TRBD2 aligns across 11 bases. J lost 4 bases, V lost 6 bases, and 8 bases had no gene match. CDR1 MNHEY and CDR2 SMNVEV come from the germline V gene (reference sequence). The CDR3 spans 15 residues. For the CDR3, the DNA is TGTGCCAGCAGCCTAGCTAGCGGGAGGTTATACGAGCAGTACTTC. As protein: CASSLASGRLYEQYF.

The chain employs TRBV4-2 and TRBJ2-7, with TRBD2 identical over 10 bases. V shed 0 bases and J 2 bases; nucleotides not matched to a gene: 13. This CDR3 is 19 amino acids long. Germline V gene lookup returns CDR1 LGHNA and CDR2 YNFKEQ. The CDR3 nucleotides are TGTGCCAGCAGCCAAGATCACCGACCGGGACTAGCGATTACCTACGAGCAGTACTTC. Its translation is CASSQDHRPGLAITYEQYF.

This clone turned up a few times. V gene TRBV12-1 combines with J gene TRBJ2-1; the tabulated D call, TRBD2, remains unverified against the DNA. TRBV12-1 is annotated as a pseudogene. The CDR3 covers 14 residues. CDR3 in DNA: TGTGCCAGCCGGTCGGGAGGGGAGCAGAATGAGCAGTTCTTC. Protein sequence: CASRSGGEQNEQFF.

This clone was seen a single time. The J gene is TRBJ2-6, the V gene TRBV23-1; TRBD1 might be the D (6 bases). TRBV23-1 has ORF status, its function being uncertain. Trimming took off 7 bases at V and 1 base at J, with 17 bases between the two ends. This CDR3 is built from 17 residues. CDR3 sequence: CASTPAGVCSGANVLTF. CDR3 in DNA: TGCGCCAGCACTCCAGCAGGGGTGTGTTCTGGGGCCAACGTCCTGACTTTC.

CDR3 sequence (DNA): TGCGCCAGCAGCCAAGCCTTAAATCAGCCCCAGCATTTT. It is translated as CASSQALNQPQHF. The chain has TRBV4-1 and TRBJ1-5; D ambiguous. The CDR3 runs to 13 residues. The V end was cut by 1 base, the J end by 4 bases, with 5 bases between. Germline lookup yields CDR1 MGHRA and CDR2 YSYEKL.

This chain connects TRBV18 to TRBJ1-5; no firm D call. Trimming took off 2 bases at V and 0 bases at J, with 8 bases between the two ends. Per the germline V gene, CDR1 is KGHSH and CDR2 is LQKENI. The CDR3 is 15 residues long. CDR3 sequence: CASSPGHHSNQPQHF. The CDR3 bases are TGTGCCAGCTCACCAGGCCACCATAGCAATCAGCCCCAGCATTTT.

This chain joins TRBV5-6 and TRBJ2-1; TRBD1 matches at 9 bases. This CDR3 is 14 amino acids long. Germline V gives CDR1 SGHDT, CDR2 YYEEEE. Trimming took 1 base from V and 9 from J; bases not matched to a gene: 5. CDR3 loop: CASSLLGQGSEQFF. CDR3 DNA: TGTGCCAGCAGCTTGTTGGGACAGGGCAGTGAGCAGTTCTTC.

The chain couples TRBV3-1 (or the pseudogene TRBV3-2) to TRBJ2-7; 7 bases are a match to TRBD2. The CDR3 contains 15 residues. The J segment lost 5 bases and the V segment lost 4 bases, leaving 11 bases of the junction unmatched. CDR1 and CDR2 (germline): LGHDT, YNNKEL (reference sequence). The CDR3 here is CASSPSSGPQHEQYF. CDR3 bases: TGTGCCAGCAGCCCCTCTAGCGGTCCTCAACACGAGCAGTACTTC.

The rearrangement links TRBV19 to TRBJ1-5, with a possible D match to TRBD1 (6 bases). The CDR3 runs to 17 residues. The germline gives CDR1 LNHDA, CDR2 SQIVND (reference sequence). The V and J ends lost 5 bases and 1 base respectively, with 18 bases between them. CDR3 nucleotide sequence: TGTGCCAGTAGTTCTGCCGATAGGGGGAAGAGCAATCAGCCCCAGCATTTT. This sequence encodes CASSSADRGKSNQPQHF.

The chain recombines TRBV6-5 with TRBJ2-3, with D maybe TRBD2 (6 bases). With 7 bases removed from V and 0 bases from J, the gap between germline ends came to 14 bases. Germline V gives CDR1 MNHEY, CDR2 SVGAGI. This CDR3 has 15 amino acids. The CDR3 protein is CASKRDFSSTDTQYF. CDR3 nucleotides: TGTGCCAGCAAAAGGGACTTCTCTAGCACAGATACGCAGTATTTT.